The 2 T cell receptor beta chains given below trace back to one sample, sequenced in a study of regulatory dendritic cells for organ transplantation. Sorted subsets were CFSE-labeled and cultured approximately 5 days with allogeneic dendritic cells. Using immunoSEQ multiplex PCR, the repertoire was profiled, and TCRdb retains in-frame clones only, with some absent. The sample includes 20,000 to 25,000 clones, approximately 85% seen only once; the top ten take about 0.24%. No antigen is known for these receptors. Input material: naive CD4+ T cells from blood cultured with dendritic cells. As to subset: CD45RA+ naive T cells. Receptors originate from a human donor in good health.

The chain has TRBV6-5 and TRBJ2-7; no definite D call. This CDR3 is built from 12 residues. CDR1 MNHEY and CDR2 SVGAGI come from the germline V gene. The ends were cut back, 2 bases at V and 4 bases at J, with 6 bases in the middle. The CDR3: CASSYTPYEQYF. The CDR3 DNA follows: TGTGCCAGCAGTTACACGCCTTACGAGCAGTACTTC.

V is TRBV6-6 and J is TRBJ1-6; the D is unclear. The V gene lost 6 bases and the J gene lost 7 bases, with 13 bases spanning the gap. CDR1 is MNHNY, CDR2 SVGAGI, per germline (reference sequence). This CDR3 is built from 14 residues. Here the CDR3 reads CASSRGNGNSPLHF. The CDR3 DNA sequence: TGTGCCAGCAGCCGAGGTAACGGCAATTCACCCCTCCACTTT.